Detailed here is one T cell receptor beta chain. TCRdb reprocessed the RT-PCR reads with MiXCR, giving one entry per CDR3 protein. The profile covers about 680,000 distinct CDR3 sequences, with 14% appearing a single time and roughly 3.9% taken by the ten largest. The CDR3 totals 15 residues. The V gene's germline CDR1 is SNHLY and CDR2 FYNNEI. Between the trimmed V and J ends, which lost 7 bases and 7 bases, there was a span of 17 bases. The clonotype comes from a female donor in good health, serving as a healthy control. The chain employs TRBV2 and TRBJ1-6; D is ambiguous. Sequences were obtained from memory CD4+ T cells from blood. For the CDR3, the DNA is TGTGCCAGCATCTATGGTCGCCCGGGAAATTCACCCCTCCACTTT. This gives the protein CASIYGRPGNSPLHF.